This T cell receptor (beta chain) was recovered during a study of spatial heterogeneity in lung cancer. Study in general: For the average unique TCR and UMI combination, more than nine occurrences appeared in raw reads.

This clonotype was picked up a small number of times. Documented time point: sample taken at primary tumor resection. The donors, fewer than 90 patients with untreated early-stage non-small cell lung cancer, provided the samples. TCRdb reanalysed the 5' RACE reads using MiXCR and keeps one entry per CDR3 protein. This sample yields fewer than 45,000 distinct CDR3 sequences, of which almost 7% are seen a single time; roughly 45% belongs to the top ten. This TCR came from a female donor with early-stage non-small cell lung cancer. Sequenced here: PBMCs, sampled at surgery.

CDR3 in DNA: TGCGCCAGCAGCTTTACTAGCGGCCCCCTCACCGGGGAGCTGTTTTTT. This encodes CASSFTSGPLTGELFF. The J gene is TRBJ2-2, the V gene TRBV5-1; 8 bases are shared with TRBD2. This CDR3 region has 16 residues. Germline V gene sequence: CDR1 SGHRS, CDR2 YFSETQ. J was trimmed by 4 bases and V by 2 bases; bases with no gene match: 7.